These 19 T cell receptor beta chains came from one sample sequenced in a study of cytomegalovirus exposure and HLA in healthy donors. Primers for the PCR totalled 60 Vbeta and 13 Jbeta. This table comes from immunoSEQ multiplex PCR, and its TCRdb copy is limited to in-frame clones, with some not included. Of about 160,000 clones listed, about 80% are singletons. Sequenced sample: PBMCs. The receptor source for this set is a female donor in good health and CMV-seronegative.

The chain is built from TRBV11-2 and TRBJ2-7; maybe TRBD2 (6 bases). CDR3 length: 15 residues. Germline V gene lookup returns CDR1 SGHAT and CDR2 FQNNGV. The ends were cut back, 4 bases at V and 0 bases at J, with 13 bases in the middle. The chain's CDR3 is CASSSERGASYEQYF. The CDR3 DNA reads as TGTGCCAGCAGCTCTGAGCGCGGGGCCTCCTACGAGCAGTACTTC.

The chain has TRBV19 and TRBJ2-5; no clear D. V was clipped by 5 bases and J by 2 bases, with 9 bases between them. The CDR3 has 13 amino acids. The germline V gene encodes CDR1 LNHDA and CDR2 SQIVND (reference sequence). CDR3 loop: CASSFAEQETQYF. In DNA, the CDR3 is TGTGCCAGTAGTTTCGCGGAGCAAGAGACCCAGTACTTC.

This chain uses TRBV27 with TRBJ2-3; TRBD2 is a possible D gene (5 bases). Germline CDR1 MNHEY, CDR2 SMNVEV (reference sequence). The CDR3 covers 12 residues. V lost 3 bases and J lost 13, with 14 bases in between. The CDR3 DNA is TGTGCCAGCAGTTTTCGGGGTCGAGGGAAGTATTTT. Amino acids: CASSFRGRGKYF.

The chain joins TRBV5-6 to TRBJ1-1, with 9 bases aligning to TRBD1. V lost 4 bases, J lost 5 bases, and 12 bases stayed unmatched. CDR1 and CDR2 from the germline V gene are SGHDT and YYEEEE. The CDR3 runs to 16 residues. Here the CDR3 reads CASSARDRVFQTEAFF. The CDR3 DNA is TGTGCCAGCAGCGCCCGGGACAGGGTGTTTCAAACTGAAGCTTTCTTT.

In DNA, the CDR3 is TGTGCCAGCAGCCCGGGACAGGGAGTGGTAACTGAAGCTTTCTTT. The encoded protein is CASSPGQGVVTEAFF. J is TRBJ1-1 and V is TRBV5-4; 9 bases line up with TRBD1. The CDR3 covers 15 residues. After removal of 4 bases from V and 5 bases from J, the junction contained 9 bases not matched to a gene. Germline CDR1 is SGHNT and CDR2 is YYREEE (reference sequence).

Comments on this clone: Within the sample, other DNA sequences also encode this same CDR3. The V and J genes are TRBV5-1 and TRBJ1-1, with TRBD1 identical over 8 bases. The CDR3 contains 15 residues. The V gene's germline CDR1 is SGHRS and CDR2 YFSETQ. J lost 1 base, V lost 0 bases, and 2 bases had no gene match. This CDR3 reads CASSLVQGANTEAFF. The CDR3 DNA reads as TGCGCCAGCAGCTTGGTGCAGGGGGCGAACACTGAAGCTTTCTTT.

The V gene is TRBV5-1, the J gene TRBJ2-2; D possibly corresponds to TRBD1 (5 bases). From germline, CDR1 is SGHRS and CDR2 YFSETQ. The CDR3 is made up of 14 amino acids. The V end lost 7 bases, the J end lost 0 bases, and 10 bases lay between the germline ends. The CDR3 spells CASGEGANTGELFF. The CDR3 coding sequence is TGCGCCAGCGGCGAAGGGGCGAACACCGGGGAGCTGTTTTTT.

The chain is built from TRBV5-1 and TRBJ2-3; perhaps TRBD2 as D (5 bases). Germline assignment: CDR1 SGHRS and CDR2 YFSETQ. This CDR3 comprises 19 residues. Trimming stripped 2 bases from V and 1 base from J, with 23 bases between. CDR3 nucleotide sequence: TGCGCCAGCAGCTTAGGTAGTGCTAGCCTCAATCGGGGCACAGATACGCAGTATTTT. It yields the protein CASSLGSASLNRGTDTQYF.

This chain uses TRBV9 with TRBJ2-3; 7 nucleotides line up with TRBD2. V trimming: 0 bases; J trimming: 1 base; junction bases outside the gene matches: 5. Germline-derived CDR1 and CDR2 are SGDLS and YYNGEE. There are 16 residues in the CDR3. CDR3 region: CASSVGGRARTDTQYF. In DNA form, the CDR3 reads TGTGCCAGCAGCGTAGGGGGGAGGGCACGCACAGATACGCAGTATTTT.

The chain carries TRBV28 and TRBJ2-6; 7 positions match TRBD1. J was trimmed by 1 base and V by 6 bases; bases with no gene match: 0. The CDR3 runs 14 residues. The germline V gene has CDR1 MDHEN and CDR2 SYDVKM. The CDR3 loop is CASRQGSGANVLTF. The CDR3, as DNA: TGTGCCAGCAGACAGGGGTCTGGGGCCAACGTCCTGACTTTC.

This chain uses TRBV30 with TRBJ1-5, with 7 nucleotides matching TRBD1. Germline CDR1 reads GTSNPN; CDR2 reads SVGIG (reference sequence). The CDR3 has 14 amino acids. The V and J ends lost 1 base and 10 bases, in that order; junction bases with no gene match: 10. CDR3 DNA: TGTGCCTGGAGTGCTTACTCTCAGGGGGGCCCCCAGCATTTT. This translates into CAWSAYSQGGPQHF.

This clone showed up just once. The chain joins TRBV5-6 to TRBJ1-5; 8 bases are shared with TRBD1. The CDR3 has 15 amino acids. V lost 7 bases to trimming and J lost 3 bases; unmatched junction nucleotides: 9. Looked up from germline, CDR1 is SGHDT and CDR2 is YYEEEE. In nucleotides, the CDR3 is TGTGCCAGCTCCAGCGGGACAGGTGACAATCAGCCCCAGCATTTT. Encoded protein: CASSSGTGDNQPQHF.

The V call is TRBV5-1, the J call TRBJ2-5, with a weak D call TRBD2 (6 bases). There are 13 residues in the CDR3. In germline, CDR1 is SGHRS, CDR2 YFSETQ. V was trimmed by 3 bases and J by 5 bases, leaving 11 bases between them. The CDR3 reads CASSSTSLETQYF. CDR3 DNA sequence: TGCGCCAGCAGCTCCACTAGCTTGGAGACCCAGTACTTC.

The chain links TRBV2 to TRBJ2-5; 9 bases align to TRBD2. Germline CDR1 reads SNHLY; CDR2 reads FYNNEI. V was pared by 9 bases and J by 1 base, with 6 bases of the junction left unmatched. The CDR3 is made up of 14 amino acids. The CDR3 region is CASRLAESQETQYF. In DNA form, the CDR3 reads TGTGCCAGTAGACTAGCGGAGAGCCAAGAGACCCAGTACTTC.

This chain joins TRBV7-9 and TRBJ1-1; 10 nucleotides align to TRBD1. CDR3 length: 16 residues. J gave up 1 base and V 2 bases, and 4 bases lay outside the gene matches. Germline CDR1 and CDR2: SEHNR and FQNEAQ (reference sequence). The CDR3 DNA reads TGTGCCAGCAGCTTAAGACAGGGGGCGAGGAACACTGAAGCTTTCTTT. Protein sequence: CASSLRQGARNTEAFF.

This clone showed up just a few times. V is TRBV6-4 and J is TRBJ2-7, with 10 bases matching TRBD2. CDR1 and CDR2 from the germline V gene are MRHNA and SNTAGT. The V segment lost 7 bases and the J segment 2 bases; nucleotides outside the gene matches: 11. The CDR3 consists of 16 residues. The CDR3 region has the DNA TGTGCCAGCAAGGGTATTAGCGGGGGGCTTCCCTACGAGCAGTACTTC. Its translation is CASKGISGGLPYEQYF.

J is TRBJ1-3 and V is TRBV18; TRBD1 might be the D (5 bases). Germline loops: CDR1 KGHSH, CDR2 LQKENI. This CDR3 comprises 15 residues. V lost 3 bases and J lost 0, with 9 bases in between. CDR3 nucleotides: TGTGCCAGCTCACCGGGGCAGAGCTCTGGAAACACCATATATTTT. Its protein product is CASSPGQSSGNTIYF.

This chain joins TRBV25-1 and TRBJ2-7, with a tentative D call TRBD1 (5 bases). Germline V gives CDR1 MGHDK, CDR2 SYGVNS. Trimming took 8 bases from V and 5 from J, leaving 16 bases between them. The CDR3 covers 13 residues. CDR3 in amino acids: CASSRDSRNEQYF. The DNA for the CDR3 is TGTGCCAGCTCCAGAGACAGTAGAAACGAGCAGTACTTC.

The chain uses TRBV29-1 and TRBJ2-1; D remains ambiguous. This CDR3 contains 14 residues. The germline V and J ends were trimmed by 0 bases and 1 base, with 7 bases remaining between them. Germline CDR1 reads SQVTM; CDR2 reads ANQGSEA. This CDR3 is CSVEDSSSYNEQFF. CDR3 coding DNA: TGCAGCGTTGAAGACTCTAGTTCCTACAATGAGCAGTTCTTC.